This T cell receptor (beta chain) was sequenced for a study of shared clonotypes between healthy human individuals (dated by TCRdb to 2020 to 2022). As for the study more broadly: The cohort comprised a couple of women and a few men aged 18 to 49 years. Per donor, leukapheresis produced somewhere between about 0.85 and 9.5 billion PBMCs. To increase sequencing depth and limit assay-specific biases, different laboratories used diverse techniques to prepare libraries and sequence TCR repertoires. For each donor, three plates each were used for CD4 naive and CD4 memory, two plates were used for CD8 naive, and one plate was used for CD8 memory. To estimate repertoire size and how much clonotype sharing occurs between individuals, the study deeply sequenced the blood TCR repertoires of several healthy adults. The investigation overall reported the following: Sampling was limited to blood, and TCR repertoires in tissue likely differ from TCR repertoires in blood. Based on pairwise subsampling, the degree of clonotype sharing among donors was expected to be affected by sequencing depth. Clonotypes shared by all four sorted-subset donors showed higher generation probabilities than non-shared clonotypes. The small number of donors limited the genetic and exposure-history diversity represented. Larger estimated clonotype richness was generally found for naive subsets than for memory subsets. Rarefaction of sorted-subset datasets indicated incomplete sequencing despite the large sequencing depth. Roughly 5.2% of naive CD4, roughly 3.5% of naive CD8, approximately 2% of memory CD4, and more than 0.35% of memory CD8 clonotypes were shared across several donors.

Using the deep immunoSEQ assay, TCR CDR3 regions were amplified from genomic DNA by multiplex PCR. Extracted genomic DNA from each cell subset was distributed evenly across all wells of several immunoSEQ 96-well plates, and each plate was treated as a replicate. Each replicate PCR for sorted subsets received approximately 200 ng genomic DNA, equal to 30,000 or so T cell genomes. The purified libraries were quantified using a Qubit 3.0 fluorometer, sized with a Bioanalyzer 2100, and then quantified again using the KAPA Library Quantification kit. Every immunoSEQ 96-well plate was sequenced on a separate single-read 150-cycle Illumina NextSeq 550 flow cell. Under the source paper's analysis protocol: The immunoSEQ output contained only junctional sequences without quality scores, so filtering could not match that applied to full-length reads. Sequences were annotated with PyIR, a Python wrapper for IgBLAST v1.9, using IMGT germline references to assign V/J genes and CDR3. Reads with weak V/J assignments (E-value above 1e-6), missing CDR3, stop codons, out-of-frame junctions, or ambiguous translated residues were removed. V3J clonotypes were defined by identical inferred V gene, J gene, and CDR3 amino acid sequence. To compute the percentage overlap between repertoires, the number of shared unique clonotypes was divided by the size of the smaller repertoire. Three approaches were used to assess repertoire richness: RTK rarefaction, the Chao1 estimator, and Recon v2.1 estimates of unobserved clonotypes. Generation probabilities for all TCRbeta clonotypes obtained by the gDNA method from several donors were computed using OLGA. TCRdb's version of the immuneACCESS table is confined to in-frame rearrangements and falls short of the full clone set. An unresolved V gene accounts for under half of the shortfall where checked; the remainder is of unknown origin. V and J calls and clone size are copied from that table; D and trimming were computed from the DNA. This sample is represented by around 700,000 clones; around 72% of them were singletons. Of the sample, about 1.8% falls within the top ten clones.

From cysteine to phenylalanine, the CDR3 is 17 amino acids long. The read is trimmed to its CDR3 DNA, 51 bases read in frame from base 1. Sequences LNHDA (CDR1) and SQIVND (CDR2) are obtained from the germline V gene (reference sequence). V lost 1 base and J lost 4 bases; the stretch between them is 17 bases long. Concerning this clone itself: The target of this receptor is not known. No much larger clonotype is one base removed from it; base qualities were not supplied.

Healthy HIV-negative adults with no recently reported acute infections or vaccinations were included as donors. All donors were Caucasian adults living in Nashville, Tennessee, USA. CD4+ T cells were enriched by magnetic negative selection, after which naive cells were positively selected on CD45RA and the negative fraction was taken as the memory subset. Blood was obtained by leukapheresis, after which PBMCs were separated by Ficoll-Histopaque density gradient centrifugation and cryopreserved in liquid nitrogen vapor phase. Analytical flow cytometry was used to check the purity and quantity of every magnetically sorted T cell population. From each sorted fraction, genomic DNA was isolated and quantified by UV absorbance on a Nanodrop 2000c.

The material sequenced was memory CD4+ T cells sorted from blood. The sample's cell subset or site label, decoded: CD45RA-negative fraction. The receptor's source is a woman in her thirties in good health. The rearrangement joined TRBV19 to TRBJ1-5; too little of a D gene remains to name it. The nucleotides read TGTGCCAGTAGTATAGTCGCGGTTTCGGAACTGAATCAGCCCCAGCATTTT. The translation is CASSIVAVSELNQPQHF.